This TCR beta chain was retrieved from a study of CD8+CD57+ T cells in acquired aplastic anemia. Study in general: Each DNA sample taken from sorted CD4+ and CD8+ cells came to approximately 3.2 ug on average. Broader study findings: Roughly 30 CD8+ CDR3 sequences occurred in both the patients and the controls.

V was cut by 8 bases and J by 5 bases, with 6 bases left in between. The length of the CDR3 is 10 residues. This clonotype was observed at least ten times. No antigen is known for it. TCR beta VDJ and CDR3 profiling used genomic DNA as template. TCRdb redid the calling of the reads with MiXCR, one entry per CDR3 protein. The sample consists of around 50,000 distinct CDR3 sequences, approximately 54% of them appearing once. Patients selected for sequencing had displayed CD8+CD57+ cell expansion by flow cytometry. Sequencing was performed on sorted CD4+, CD8+, or CD8+CD57+ T cells (not recorded which) from PBMCs. The chain is built from TRBV12-3 or TRBV12-4 and TRBJ2-5, with D perhaps matching TRBD2 (6 bases). This TCR was recovered from a human donor with aplastic anemia. CDR3 nucleotides: TGTGCCAGCGGGGGGGAGACCCAGTACTTC. This translates into CASGGETQYF.